These 22 T cell receptor beta chains originate from one sample sequenced in a study of early T cells in non-severe SARS-CoV-2 infection. TCRdb recomputed calls from the 5' RACE reads with MiXCR, one row per CDR3 protein. The sample comprises under 85,000 distinct CDR3 sequences, roughly 10% of which are singletons, and approximately 5% rests with the top ten. The sample consisted of whole blood, taken at baseline. The receptor set was obtained from an adult who was a healthcare worker with PCR-confirmed SARS-CoV-2 infection or an uninfected control (not recorded which).

This chain connects TRBV11-2 to TRBJ2-1; tentative D call: TRBD2 (8 bases). Trimming stripped 8 bases from V and 4 bases from J, with 21 bases between. The CDR3 covers 16 residues. In germline, CDR1 is SGHAT, CDR2 FQNNGV. In DNA form, the CDR3 reads TGTGCCAGCGGGACAGAGCGGGGGCGACAATACAATGAGCAGTTCTTC. It specifies CASGTERGRQYNEQFF.

The rearrangement joins TRBV6-1 to TRBJ1-5, with TRBD1 matching over 7 bases. The CDR3 covers 14 residues. CDR1 is MNHNS, CDR2 SASEGT, per germline. V lost 0 bases and J lost 8; bases outside the gene matches: 4. CDR3 nucleotide sequence: TGTGCCAGCAGTGAAGCAGGGGGCGAGAAGCCCCAGCATTTT. This encodes CASSEAGGEKPQHF.

The chain has TRBV18 and TRBJ1-4; D perhaps matches TRBD1 (5 bases). The CDR3 consists of 15 residues. Germline assignment: CDR1 KGHSH and CDR2 LQKENI. V lost 0 bases, J lost 8 bases, and 13 bases lay in between. The CDR3 here is CASSPPEQAGEKLFF. The DNA of the CDR3 is TGTGCCAGCTCACCACCGGAACAGGCTGGGGAAAAACTGTTTTTT.

The chain combines TRBV12-3 or TRBV12-4 with TRBJ2-7; TRBD1 or TRBD2 may be the D gene (6 bases each). V lost 7 bases to trimming and J lost 6 bases, with 19 bases between them. CDR3 length: 14 amino acids. The DNA of the CDR3 is TGTGCCAGCACTTCCACAGGGTACGGGGGCGAGCAGTACTTC. This encodes CASTSTGYGGEQYF.

Many counts were recorded for this clonotype. CDR3 in amino acids: CASSLGGYRTSYNEQFF. The CDR3 bases are TGTGCCAGCAGCTTAGGGGGTTACAGGACCTCCTACAATGAGCAGTTCTTC. The chain is built from TRBV7-9 and TRBJ2-1, with a weak D call TRBD1 (5 bases). V was cut by 1 base and J by 0 bases, with 13 bases left in between. From germline, CDR1 is SEHNR and CDR2 FQNEAQ (reference sequence). This CDR3 spans 17 amino acids.

This clonotype was seen only a few times. The CDR3 loop is CASSYTIDNEQFF. The CDR3 region has the DNA TGTGCCAGCAGCTATACGATAGACAATGAGCAGTTCTTC. The chain joins TRBV7-3 to TRBJ2-1; D uncertain. Germline V lookup: CDR1 SGHTA, CDR2 FQGTGA. The CDR3 length is 13 residues. V gave up 4 bases and J gave up 5 bases, with 9 bases separating them.

The chain uses TRBV7-3 and TRBJ2-3; no reliable D call. Trimming removed 2 bases from V and 2 bases from J, with 8 bases in between. CDR1 and CDR2 (germline): SGHTA, FQGTGA. The CDR3 length is 14 residues. For the CDR3, the DNA is TGTGCCAGCAGCTTAGGTCAGTTCACAGATACGCAGTATTTT. It encodes CASSLGQFTDTQYF.

The chain carries TRBV5-4 and TRBJ2-3; 7 bases are a match to TRBD1. The CDR3 extends over 13 amino acids. CDR1 and CDR2 from the germline V gene are SGHNT and YYREEE (reference sequence). The V segment lost 4 bases and the J segment 4 bases; nucleotides outside the gene matches: 3. The CDR3 protein is CASSDRVPDTQYF. CDR3 in DNA: TGTGCCAGCAGCGACAGGGTCCCAGATACGCAGTATTTT. Full variable domain (rest looked up from reference TRBV5-4 and TRBJ2-3): ETGVTQSPTHLIKTRGQQVTLRCSSQSGHNTVSWYQQALGQGPQFIFQYYREEENGRGNFPPRFSGLQFPNYSSELNVNALELDDSALYLCASSDRVPDTQYFGPGTRLTVL.

This clonotype was detected many times. The chain employs TRBV14 and TRBJ2-7, with D unresolved. In germline, CDR1 is SGHDN, CDR2 FVKESK. The germline V and J ends were trimmed by 0 bases and 3 bases, with 6 bases remaining between them. The CDR3 has 13 amino acids. CDR3 nucleotides: TGTGCCAGCAGCCAAGAAGGTCTCTACGAGCAGTACTTC. Translation: CASSQEGLYEQYF.

This clonotype was picked up a small number of times. The chain is built from TRBV5-6 and TRBJ1-2; no firm D call. This CDR3 comprises 15 residues. Looked up from germline, CDR1 is SGHDT and CDR2 is YYEEEE. V lost 4 bases and J 8 bases, leaving 21 bases between the germline ends. The CDR3 loop reads CASSRRVMVRGGYTF. CDR3 bases: TGTGCCAGCAGCCGGCGCGTCATGGTCCGCGGAGGCTACACCTTC.

This clonotype was found once. The chain recombines TRBV7-2 with TRBJ1-2, with D tentatively TRBD1 (5 bases). The CDR3 runs to 13 residues. Germline loops: CDR1 SGHTA, CDR2 FQGNSA. V gave up 4 bases and J gave up 6 bases, with 12 bases separating them. In DNA form, the CDR3 reads TGTGCCAGCAGCTGGGCGTCGGGGGATGGCTACACCTTC. Translation gives CASSWASGDGYTF.

The CDR3 sequence is CAWNLLPGITGELFF. The CDR3 bases are TGTGCCTGGAACCTTCTGCCAGGGATCACCGGGGAGCTGTTTTTT. V and J are TRBV30 and TRBJ2-2; maybe TRBD1 (5 bases). Trimming took off 4 bases at V and 4 bases at J, with 16 bases between the two ends. The germline CDR1 and CDR2 sequences are GTSNPN and SVGIG (reference sequence). The length of the CDR3 is 15 residues.

This clonotype has only a few counts. The J gene is TRBJ2-7, the V gene TRBV20-1, with a possible D match to TRBD1 (6 bases). Germline CDR1 DFQATT, CDR2 SNEGSKA (reference sequence). V was trimmed by 3 bases and J by 2 bases, leaving 11 bases between them. The CDR3 loop spans 13 amino acids. CDR3 region: CSARSGVTYEQYF. The CDR3 DNA reads TGCAGTGCTAGGTCAGGGGTCACCTACGAGCAGTACTTC.

The genes are TRBV2 and TRBJ2-5; D may be TRBD2 (6 bases). From germline, CDR1 is SNHLY and CDR2 FYNNEI. V dropped 7 bases and J dropped 0 bases, with 6 bases sitting between them. The CDR3 is made up of 12 amino acids. CDR3 DNA: TGTGCCAGCACGGGGGACCAAGAGACCCAGTACTTC. As protein: CASTGDQETQYF.

The chain has TRBV5-5 and TRBJ2-1; no definite D call. From germline, CDR1 is SGHKS and CDR2 YYEKEE (reference sequence). V lost 0 bases, J lost 7 bases, and 11 bases lay in between. CDR3 length: 14 residues. The CDR3 DNA is TGTGCCAGCAGCTTGGCCCCGTTGGGGAATGAGCAGTTCTTC. Translated, it gives CASSLAPLGNEQFF.

Ten or more counts support this clonotype. The V and J genes are TRBV19 and TRBJ2-7; no definite D call. Trimming took off 6 bases at V and 0 bases at J, with 12 bases between the two ends. The CDR3 runs to 14 residues. Germline assignment: CDR1 LNHDA and CDR2 SQIVND (reference sequence). The CDR3 loop is CASRDLRSSYEQYF. CDR3 bases: TGTGCCAGTAGAGACTTAAGGAGCTCCTACGAGCAGTACTTC.

This clonotype was seen many times. This sequence joins TRBV5-1 and TRBJ2-5; D is unresolved. The CDR3 contains 12 residues. CDR1 and CDR2 (germline): SGHRS, YFSETQ. V lost 0 bases and J 5 bases, leaving 5 bases between the germline ends. The CDR3 sequence: CASSLDRETQYF. DNA of the CDR3: TGCGCCAGCAGCTTGGACCGGGAGACCCAGTACTTC.

The rearrangement joins TRBV11-2 to TRBJ1-2, with a tentative D call TRBD1 (6 bases). With 5 bases removed from V and 4 bases from J, the gap between germline ends came to 17 bases. This CDR3 comprises 15 residues. From germline, CDR1 is SGHAT and CDR2 FQNNGV. CDR3 nucleotides: TGTGCCAGCAGCGCGGGGAGACAGGCTGCCTATGGCTACACCTTC. Translating it yields CASSAGRQAAYGYTF.

This sequence joins TRBV18 and TRBJ2-5; D gene ambiguous. This CDR3 is 13 amino acids long. Trimming removed 1 base at V and 5 bases at J, with 8 bases between. In germline, CDR1 is KGHSH, CDR2 LQKENI. The CDR3 coding sequence is TGTGCCAGCTCACCACTTTCTGCGGAGACCCAGTACTTC. Residues: CASSPLSAETQYF. The whole variable domain, remainder taken from reference TRBV18 and TRBJ2-5, is NAGVMQNPRHLVRRRGQEARLRCSPMKGHSHVYWYRQLPEEGLKFMVYLQKENIIDESGMPKERFSAEFPKEGPSILRIQQVVRGDSAAYFCASSPLSAETQYFGPGTRLLVL.

The CDR3 sequence: CASSSGPANTEAFF. The CDR3 DNA is TGTGCCAGCAGTTCCGGTCCGGCGAACACTGAAGCTTTCTTT. The rearrangement uses TRBV28 and TRBJ1-1; unclear D gene. Germline lookup yields CDR1 MDHEN and CDR2 SYDVKM. This CDR3 is built from 14 residues. Trimming left V 4 bases short and J 1 base short, with 10 bases between.

This clonotype showed up just a few times. The chain joins TRBV11-1 to TRBJ2-3; 12 bases fit TRBD2. Unmatched junction bases numbered 6, after V lost 4 bases and J lost 4 bases. From germline, CDR1 is SGHAT and CDR2 FQDESV (reference sequence). The CDR3 contains 16 residues. The CDR3 nucleotides read TGTGCCAGCAGCTACCGACTAGCGGGAGTACCAGATACGCAGTATTTT. Translated: CASSYRLAGVPDTQYF. Variable domain in full (rest from reference TRBV11-1 and TRBJ2-3): EAEVAQSPRYKITEKSQAVAFWCDPISGHATLYWYRQILGQGPELLVQFQDESVVDDSQLPKDRFSAERLKGVDSTLKIQPAELGDSAMYLCASSYRLAGVPDTQYFGPGTRLTVL.

V and J are TRBV25-1 and TRBJ1-3; no reliable D call. This CDR3 is built from 15 residues. V was trimmed by 7 bases and J by 4 bases, leaving 17 bases between them. Germline loops: CDR1 MGHDK, CDR2 SYGVNS. The CDR3: CASTAAADRGNTIYF. CDR3 nucleotides: TGTGCCAGCACCGCGGCGGCGGACCGGGGAAACACCATATATTTT.